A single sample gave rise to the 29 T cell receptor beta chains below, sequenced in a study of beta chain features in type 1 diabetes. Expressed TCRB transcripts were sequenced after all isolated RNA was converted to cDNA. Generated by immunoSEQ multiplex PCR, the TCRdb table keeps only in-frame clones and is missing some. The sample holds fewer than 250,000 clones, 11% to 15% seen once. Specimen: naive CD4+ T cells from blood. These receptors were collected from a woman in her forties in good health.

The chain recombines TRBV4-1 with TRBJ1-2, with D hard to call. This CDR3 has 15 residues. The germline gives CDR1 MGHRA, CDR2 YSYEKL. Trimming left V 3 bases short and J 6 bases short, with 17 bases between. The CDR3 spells CASSHQSRLWDGYTF. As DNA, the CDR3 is TGCGCCAGCAGCCATCAATCTAGACTTTGGGATGGCTACACCTTC.

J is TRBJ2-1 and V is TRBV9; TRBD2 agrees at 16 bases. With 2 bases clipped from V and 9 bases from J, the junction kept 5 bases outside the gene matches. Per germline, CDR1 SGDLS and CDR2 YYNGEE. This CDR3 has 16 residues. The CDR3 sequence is CASSVGTSGGAGEQFF. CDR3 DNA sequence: TGTGCCAGCAGCGTCGGGACTAGCGGGGGGGCCGGTGAGCAGTTCTTC.

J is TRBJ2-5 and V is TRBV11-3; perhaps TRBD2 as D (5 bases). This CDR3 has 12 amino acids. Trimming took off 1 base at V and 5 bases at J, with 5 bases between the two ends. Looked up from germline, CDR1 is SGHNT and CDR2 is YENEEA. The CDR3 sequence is CASSLAGETQYF. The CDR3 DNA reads TGTGCCAGCAGCTTAGCGGGGGAGACCCAGTACTTC.

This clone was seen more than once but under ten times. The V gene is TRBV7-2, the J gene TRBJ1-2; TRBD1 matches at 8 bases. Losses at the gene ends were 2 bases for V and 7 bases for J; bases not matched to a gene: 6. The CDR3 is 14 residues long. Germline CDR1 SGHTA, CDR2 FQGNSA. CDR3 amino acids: CASSLPDRERGYTF. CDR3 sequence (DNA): TGTGCCAGCAGCTTACCGGACAGGGAACGTGGCTACACCTTC.

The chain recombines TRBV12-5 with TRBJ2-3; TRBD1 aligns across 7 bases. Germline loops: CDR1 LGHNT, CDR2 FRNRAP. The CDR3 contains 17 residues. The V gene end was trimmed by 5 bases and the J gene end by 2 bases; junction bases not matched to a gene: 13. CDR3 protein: CASGLHLTGLPTDTQYF. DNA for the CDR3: TGTGCTAGTGGTCTCCACCTGACAGGGCTCCCCACAGATACGCAGTATTTT. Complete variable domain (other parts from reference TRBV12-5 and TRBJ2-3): DARVTQTPRHKVTEMGQEVTMRCQPILGHNTVFWYRQTMMQGLELLAYFRNRAPLDDSGMPKDRFSAEMPDATLATLKIQPSEPRDSAVYFCASGLHLTGLPTDTQYFGPGTRLTVL.

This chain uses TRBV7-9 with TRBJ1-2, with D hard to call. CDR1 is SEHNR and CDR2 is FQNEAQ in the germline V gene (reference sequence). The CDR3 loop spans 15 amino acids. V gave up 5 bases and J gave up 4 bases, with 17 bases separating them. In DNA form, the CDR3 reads TGTGCCAGCAGCGCCGTCGGGGAGGCGAGCTATGGCTACACCTTC. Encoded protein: CASSAVGEASYGYTF. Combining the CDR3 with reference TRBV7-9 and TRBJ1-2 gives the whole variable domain DTGVSQNPRHKITKRGQNVTFRCDPISEHNRLYWYRQTLGQGPEFLTYFQNEAQLEKSRLLSDRFSAERPKGSFSTLEIQRTEQGDSAMYLCASSAVGEASYGYTFGSGTRLTVV.

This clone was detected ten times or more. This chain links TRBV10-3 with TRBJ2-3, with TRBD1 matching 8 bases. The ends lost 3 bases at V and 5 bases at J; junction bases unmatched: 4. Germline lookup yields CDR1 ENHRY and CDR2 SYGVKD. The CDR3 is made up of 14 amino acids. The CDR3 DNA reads TGTGCCATCAGTGAAGGGACAGGAAGAGATACGCAGTATTTT. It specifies CAISEGTGRDTQYF.

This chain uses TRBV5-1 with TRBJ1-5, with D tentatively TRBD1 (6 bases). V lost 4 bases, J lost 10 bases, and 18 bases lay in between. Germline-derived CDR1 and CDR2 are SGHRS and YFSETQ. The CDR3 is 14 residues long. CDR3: CASSPGGPEYPQHF. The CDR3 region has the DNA TGCGCCAGCAGCCCCGGGGGGCCAGAGTATCCCCAGCATTTT.

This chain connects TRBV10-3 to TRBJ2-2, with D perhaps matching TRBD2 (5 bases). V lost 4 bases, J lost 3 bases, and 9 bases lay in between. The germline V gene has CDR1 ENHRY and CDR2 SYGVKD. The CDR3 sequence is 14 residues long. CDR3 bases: TGTGCCATCAGTGTTAGCGAGCACACCGGGGAGCTGTTTTTT. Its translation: CAISVSEHTGELFF.

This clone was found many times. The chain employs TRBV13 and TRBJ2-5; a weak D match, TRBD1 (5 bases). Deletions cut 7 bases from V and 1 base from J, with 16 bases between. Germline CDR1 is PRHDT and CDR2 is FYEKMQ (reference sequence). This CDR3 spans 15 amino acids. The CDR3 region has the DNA TGTGCCAGCACGTTGGGTAGGGGCCGCCAAGAGACCCAGTACTTC. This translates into CASTLGRGRQETQYF.

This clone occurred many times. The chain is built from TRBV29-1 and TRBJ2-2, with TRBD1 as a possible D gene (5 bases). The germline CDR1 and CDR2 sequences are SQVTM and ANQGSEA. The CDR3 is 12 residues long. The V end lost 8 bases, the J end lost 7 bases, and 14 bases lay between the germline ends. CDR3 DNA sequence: TGCAGCTCCTACGGCAGGGACGGGGAGCTGTTTTTT. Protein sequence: CSSYGRDGELFF.

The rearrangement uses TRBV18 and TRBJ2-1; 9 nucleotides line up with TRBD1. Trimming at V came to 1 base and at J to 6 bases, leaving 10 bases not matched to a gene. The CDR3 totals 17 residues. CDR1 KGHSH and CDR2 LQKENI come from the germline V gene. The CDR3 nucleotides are TGTGCCAGCTCACCACGTGTTCAAACAGGGGGCTTCAATGAGCAGTTCTTC. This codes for CASSPRVQTGGFNEQFF. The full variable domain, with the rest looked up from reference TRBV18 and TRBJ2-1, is NAGVMQNPRHLVRRRGQEARLRCSPMKGHSHVYWYRQLPEEGLKFMVYLQKENIIDESGMPKERFSAEFPKEGPSILRIQQVVRGDSAAYFCASSPRVQTGGFNEQFFGPGTRLTVL.

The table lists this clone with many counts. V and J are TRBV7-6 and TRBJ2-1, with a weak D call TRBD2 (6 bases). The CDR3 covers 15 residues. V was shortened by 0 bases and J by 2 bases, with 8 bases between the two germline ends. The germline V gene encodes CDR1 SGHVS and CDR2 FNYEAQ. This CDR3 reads CASSLAGRTYNEQFF. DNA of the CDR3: TGTGCCAGCAGCTTAGCGGGGAGGACCTACAATGAGCAGTTCTTC.

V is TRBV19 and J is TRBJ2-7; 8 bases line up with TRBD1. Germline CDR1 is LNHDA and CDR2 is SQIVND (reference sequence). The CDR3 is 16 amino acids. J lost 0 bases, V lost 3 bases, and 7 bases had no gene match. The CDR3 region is CASSIGRTGSSYEQYF. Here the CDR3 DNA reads TGTGCCAGTAGTATTGGTCGGACAGGGAGCTCCTACGAGCAGTACTTC. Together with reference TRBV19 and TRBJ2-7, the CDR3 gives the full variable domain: DGGITQSPKYLFRKEGQNVTLSCEQNLNHDAMYWYRQDPGQGLRLIYYSQIVNDFQKGDIAEGYSVSREKKESFPLTVTSAQKNPTAFYLCASSIGRTGSSYEQYFGPGTRLTVT.

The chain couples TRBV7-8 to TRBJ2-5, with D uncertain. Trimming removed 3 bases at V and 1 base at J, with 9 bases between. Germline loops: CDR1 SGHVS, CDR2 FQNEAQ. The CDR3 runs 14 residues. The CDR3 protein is CASSFNYPQETQYF. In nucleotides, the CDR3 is TGTGCCAGCAGCTTCAACTATCCCCAAGAGACCCAGTACTTC.

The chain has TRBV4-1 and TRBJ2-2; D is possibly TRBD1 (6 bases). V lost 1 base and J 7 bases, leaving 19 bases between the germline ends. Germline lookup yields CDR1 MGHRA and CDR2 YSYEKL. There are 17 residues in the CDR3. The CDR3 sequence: CASSQGGGDARGGELFF. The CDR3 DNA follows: TGCGCCAGCAGCCAAGGAGGGGGAGATGCCCGGGGCGGGGAGCTGTTTTTT.

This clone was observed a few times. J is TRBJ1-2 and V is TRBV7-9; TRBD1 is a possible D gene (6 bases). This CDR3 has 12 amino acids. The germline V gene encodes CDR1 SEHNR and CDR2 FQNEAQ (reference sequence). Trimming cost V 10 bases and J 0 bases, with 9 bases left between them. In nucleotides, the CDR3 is TGTGCCACAGGGGACACTAACTATGGCTACACCTTC. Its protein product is CATGDTNYGYTF.

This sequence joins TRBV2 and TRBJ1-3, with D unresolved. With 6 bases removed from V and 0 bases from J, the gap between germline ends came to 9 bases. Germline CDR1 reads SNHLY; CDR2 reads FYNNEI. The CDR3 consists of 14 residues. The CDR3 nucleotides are TGTGCCAGCAGCACAGCCAGCTCTGGAAACACCATATATTTT. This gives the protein CASSTASSGNTIYF.

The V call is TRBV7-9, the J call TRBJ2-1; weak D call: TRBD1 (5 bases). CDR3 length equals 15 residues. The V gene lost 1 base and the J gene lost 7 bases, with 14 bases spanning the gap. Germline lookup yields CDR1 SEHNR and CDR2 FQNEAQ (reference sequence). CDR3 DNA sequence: TGTGCCAGCAGCTTAGTCGGCCAGGGCCCTAATGAGCAGTTCTTC. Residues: CASSLVGQGPNEQFF. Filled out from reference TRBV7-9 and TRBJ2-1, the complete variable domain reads DTGVSQNPRHKITKRGQNVTFRCDPISEHNRLYWYRQTLGQGPEFLTYFQNEAQLEKSRLLSDRFSAERPKGSFSTLEIQRTEQGDSAMYLCASSLVGQGPNEQFFGPGTRLTVL.

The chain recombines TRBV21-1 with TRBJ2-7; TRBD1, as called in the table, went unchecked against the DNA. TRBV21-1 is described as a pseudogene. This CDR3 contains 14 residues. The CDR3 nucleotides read TGTGCCAGCAGCCCGGGACAGGGGACCTTGGAGCAGTACTTC. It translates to CASSPGQGTLEQYF.

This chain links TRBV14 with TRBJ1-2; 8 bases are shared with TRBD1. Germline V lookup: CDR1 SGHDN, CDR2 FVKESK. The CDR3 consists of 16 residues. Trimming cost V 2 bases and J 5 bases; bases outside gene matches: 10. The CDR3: CASSQIPGQEFYGYTF. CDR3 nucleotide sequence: TGTGCCAGCAGCCAAATACCGGGACAGGAGTTTTATGGCTACACCTTC.

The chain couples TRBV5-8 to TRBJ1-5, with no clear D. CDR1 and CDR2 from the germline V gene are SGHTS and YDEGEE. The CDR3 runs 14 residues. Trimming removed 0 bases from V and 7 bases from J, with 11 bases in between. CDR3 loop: CASSLGGEGQPQHF. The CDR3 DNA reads TGTGCCAGCAGCTTGGGTGGGGAGGGACAGCCCCAGCATTTT.

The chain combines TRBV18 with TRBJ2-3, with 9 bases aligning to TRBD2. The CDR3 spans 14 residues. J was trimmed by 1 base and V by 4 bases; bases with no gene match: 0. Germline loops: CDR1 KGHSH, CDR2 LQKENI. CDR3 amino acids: CASSLAGGTDTQYF. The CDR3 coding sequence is TGTGCCAGCTCACTAGCGGGGGGCACAGATACGCAGTATTTT. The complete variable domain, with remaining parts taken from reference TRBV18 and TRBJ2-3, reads NAGVMQNPRHLVRRRGQEARLRCSPMKGHSHVYWYRQLPEEGLKFMVYLQKENIIDESGMPKERFSAEFPKEGPSILRIQQVVRGDSAAYFCASSLAGGTDTQYFGPGTRLTVL.

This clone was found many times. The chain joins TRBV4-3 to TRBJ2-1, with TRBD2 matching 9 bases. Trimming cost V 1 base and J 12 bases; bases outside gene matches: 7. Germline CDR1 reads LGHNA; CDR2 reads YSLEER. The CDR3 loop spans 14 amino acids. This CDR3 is CASSQVERGAGQFF. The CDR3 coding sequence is TGCGCCAGCAGCCAAGTTGAGCGGGGGGCCGGGCAGTTCTTC.

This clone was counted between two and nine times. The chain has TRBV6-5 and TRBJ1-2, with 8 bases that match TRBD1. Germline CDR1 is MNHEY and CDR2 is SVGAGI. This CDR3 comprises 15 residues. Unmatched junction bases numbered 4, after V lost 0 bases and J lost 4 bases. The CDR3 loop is CASSYSGTGGYGYTF. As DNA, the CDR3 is TGTGCCAGCAGTTACTCAGGCACAGGGGGCTATGGCTACACCTTC.

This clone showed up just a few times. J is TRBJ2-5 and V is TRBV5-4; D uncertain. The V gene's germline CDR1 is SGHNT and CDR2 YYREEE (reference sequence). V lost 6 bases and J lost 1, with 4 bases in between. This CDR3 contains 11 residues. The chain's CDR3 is CASNSQETQYF. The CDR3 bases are TGTGCCAGCAACAGCCAAGAGACCCAGTACTTC.

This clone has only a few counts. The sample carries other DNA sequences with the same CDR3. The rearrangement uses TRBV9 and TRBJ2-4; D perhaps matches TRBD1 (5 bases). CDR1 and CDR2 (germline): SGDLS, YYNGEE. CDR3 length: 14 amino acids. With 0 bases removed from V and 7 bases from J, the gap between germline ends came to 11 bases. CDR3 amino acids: CASSVGQGGNIQYF. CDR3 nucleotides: TGTGCCAGCAGCGTAGGGCAGGGCGGCAACATTCAGTACTTC. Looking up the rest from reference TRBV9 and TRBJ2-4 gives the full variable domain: DSGVTQTPKHLITATGQRVTLRCSPRSGDLSVYWYQQSLDQGLQFLIQYYNGEERAKGNILERFSAQQFPDLHSELNLSSLELGDSALYFCASSVGQGGNIQYFGAGTRLSVL.

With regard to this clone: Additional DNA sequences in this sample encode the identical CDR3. The CDR3 sequence: CASSLAGTDTQYF. CDR3 in DNA: TGCGCCAGCAGCTTGGCTGGCACAGATACGCAGTATTTT. The chain uses TRBV5-1 and TRBJ2-3; D gene ambiguous. The CDR3 length is 13 residues. The V and J ends lost 0 bases and 1 base respectively, with 3 bases between them. Germline CDR1 SGHRS, CDR2 YFSETQ.

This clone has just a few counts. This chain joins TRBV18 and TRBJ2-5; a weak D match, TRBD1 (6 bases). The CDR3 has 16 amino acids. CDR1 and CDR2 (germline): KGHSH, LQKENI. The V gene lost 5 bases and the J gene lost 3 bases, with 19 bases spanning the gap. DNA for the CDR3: TGTGCCAGCTCATCAAATACCGGGACACTTAAAGAGACCCAGTACTTC. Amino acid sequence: CASSSNTGTLKETQYF.